Following are 22 T cell receptor beta chains from one sample sequenced in a study of Graves' ophthalmopathy and Graves' hyperthyroidism. Amplification targeted the TCR beta CDR3 regions, with RNA transcripts as the source material. HTBI primers served in a first-round RT-PCR, which a second-round multiplex PCR followed. Via MiXCR, TCRdb re-called the multiplex PCR reads, giving one row per CDR3 protein. The table shows around 1.1 million distinct CDR3 sequences, with roughly two fifths occurring only once. The sample comprised peripheral blood or thyroid tissue (not recorded which). Source of these receptors: an adult man with Graves' hyperthyroidism.

In its sample, this clonotype was seen a few times. The V and J genes are TRBV6-2 or TRBV6-3 and TRBJ1-5; no reliable D call. Germline V lookup: CDR1 MNHEY, CDR2 SVGEGT. The CDR3 is made up of 13 amino acids. Trimming cost V 6 bases and J 6 bases, with 12 bases left between them. The DNA of the CDR3 is TGTGCCAGCAGCGACGGGGATATTCAGCCCCAGCATTTT. It specifies CASSDGDIQPQHF.

This clonotype was seen many times. This chain links TRBV19 with TRBJ2-5, with 10 nucleotides matching TRBD1. J gave up 5 bases and V 4 bases, and 7 bases lay outside the gene matches. This CDR3 spans 15 amino acids. From germline, CDR1 is LNHDA and CDR2 SQIVND (reference sequence). This chain's CDR3 is CASSTSTGGGETQYF. The CDR3 DNA sequence: TGTGCCAGTAGTACCTCGACAGGGGGCGGTGAGACCCAGTACTTC.

This chain joins TRBV7-9 and TRBJ1-4; D gene unclear. The CDR3 loop spans 19 amino acids. V was pared by 5 bases and J by 9 bases, with 31 bases between. The germline gives CDR1 SEHNR, CDR2 FQNEAQ (reference sequence). The CDR3 here is CASSRIGGVDPRESKKLFF. The DNA for the CDR3 is TGTGCCAGCAGCCGCATTGGCGGGGTGGACCCTCGCGAGTCTAAAAAACTGTTTTTT.

Notes on this clonotype: A much larger clone differs from this one at a single base, so this may be a read error. This rearrangement joins TRBV9 to TRBJ1-4; no reliable D call. CDR3 length equals 15 residues. Germline-derived CDR1 and CDR2 are SGDLS and YYNGEE. The CDR3 coding sequence is TGTGCCAGCAGCGTGGGGTCTCGGGATAATGAAGAACTGTTTTTT. This sequence encodes CASSVGSRDNEELFF.

This clonotype was counted at least ten times. V gene TRBV5-1 combines with J gene TRBJ2-2; D not resolved. CDR1 is SGHRS, CDR2 YFSETQ, per germline. The CDR3 loop spans 15 amino acids. Trimming shortened V by 3 bases and J by 0 bases, and 9 bases separated the two germline ends. CDR3 DNA: TGCGCCAGCAGCTCCCCGTTCGCGAACACCGGGGAGCTGTTTTTT. As protein: CASSSPFANTGELFF.

As for this clonotype: Germline and junction disagree at one end, which may indicate a read error. The chain couples TRBV15 to TRBJ2-7; D tentatively reads TRBD1 or TRBD2 (5 bases each). The CDR3 extends over 16 amino acids. Germline V lookup: CDR1 LNHNV, CDR2 YYDKDF (reference sequence). CDR3 coding DNA: TGTGCCGCCAGCAGCTTGGTTGCGATGGGGGACTACGAGCAGTACTTC. This translates into CAASSLVAMGDYEQYF.

At least ten counts were recorded for this clonotype. The chain uses TRBV14 and TRBJ1-2, with 8 bases identical to TRBD1. This CDR3 contains 16 residues. V shed 0 bases, J shed 3 bases, and the junction held 6 bases outside the gene matches. Germline CDR1 is SGHDN and CDR2 is FVKESK. In DNA, the CDR3 is TGTGCCAGCAGCCAAGACCCACCGGACAGGGACTATGGCTACACCTTC. It encodes CASSQDPPDRDYGYTF.

This clonotype was seen only a few times. The CDR3 DNA reads TGTGCCGGCGGACTAGCGGTCTCCTACGAGCAGTACTTC. Protein: CAGGLAVSYEQYF. The chain joins TRBV6-5 to TRBJ2-7; 10 bases align to TRBD2. Germline-derived CDR1 and CDR2 are MNHEY and SVGAGI. The ends lost 11 bases at V and 0 bases at J; junction bases unmatched: 4. The CDR3 contains 13 residues.

This clonotype has ten or more counts. The chain couples TRBV19 to TRBJ1-2; TRBD1 agrees at 9 bases. V lost 5 bases and J lost 10; bases outside the gene matches: 5. The CDR3 length is 12 residues. Germline CDR1 and CDR2: LNHDA and SQIVND (reference sequence). CDR3 amino acids: CASSPGQGAYTF. CDR3 sequence (DNA): TGTGCCAGTAGTCCGGGACAGGGAGCCTACACCTTC.

A word on this clonotype: The CDR3 carries no conserved terminal phenylalanine or tryptophan, so it likely arises from a read error. It is unclear where the CDR3 begins or ends on the DNA, so no DNA is shown, and the CDR3 is as TCRdb lists it. The chain couples TRBV12-3 or TRBV12-4 to TRBJ2-7; TRBD1, the table's D call, lacks a check against the DNA. The CDR3 has 8 amino acids, counting both end residues. This CDR3 is CASSAPSG.

V usage is TRBV4-3 and J usage is TRBJ2-2, with TRBD2 identical over 8 bases. The trim removed 4 bases at V and 7 bases at J, leaving 14 bases unmatched. The CDR3 sequence is 17 residues long. Germline CDR1 and CDR2: LGHNA and YSLEER. The CDR3 protein is CASSPDIGLASLGELFF. The CDR3 coding sequence is TGCGCCAGCAGCCCCGACATAGGACTAGCTTCGCTCGGGGAGCTGTTTTTT.

In regard to this clonotype: A much bigger clone sits one base away, suggesting this may be a read error. V is TRBV25-1 and J is TRBJ2-2; D might be TRBD2 (5 bases). V gave up 5 bases and J gave up 10 bases, with 26 bases separating them. Germline loops: CDR1 MGHDK, CDR2 SYGVNS. The length of the CDR3 is 17 residues. The DNA for the CDR3 is TGTGCCAGCAGTTACGGGCTGAACCCTTGGGGTAGCGTGGAGCTGTTTTTT. As protein: CASSYGLNPWGSVELFF.

A note on this clonotype: This may stem from a read error, because a much larger clone lies one nucleotide away. The rearrangement links TRBV19 to TRBJ1-3; D not resolved. V was shortened by 5 bases and J by 1 base, with 18 bases between the two germline ends. The V gene's germline CDR1 is LNHDA and CDR2 SQIVND (reference sequence). There are 17 residues in the CDR3. CDR3 region: CASSPSGSSPSGNTIYF. CDR3 DNA: TGTGCCAGTAGTCCAAGCGGTTCAAGTCCATCTGGAAACACCATATATTTT.

The table lists this clonotype with many counts. V is TRBV5-1 and J is TRBJ2-6; D may be TRBD2 (6 bases). The CDR3 length is 15 residues. V was pared by 5 bases and J by 4 bases, with 13 bases between. Germline-derived CDR1 and CDR2 are SGHRS and YFSETQ. In nucleotides, the CDR3 is TGCGCCAGCAGGCCGCCGGGAGTGGGGGCCAACGTCCTGACTTTC. It specifies CASRPPGVGANVLTF.

The V call is TRBV7-2, the J call TRBJ2-5; TRBD1 might be the D (5 bases). CDR1 and CDR2 from the germline V gene are SGHTA and FQGNSA. The CDR3 length is 16 residues. Trimming pared 5 bases from V and 4 bases from J, leaving 20 bases between. CDR3 nucleotides: TGTGCCAGCAGCCGCACGGCGCCAAGAAGGGGAGAGACCCAGTACTTC. Protein: CASSRTAPRRGETQYF.

The chain uses TRBV7-9 and TRBJ1-2; TRBD1 agrees at 8 bases. Germline V gene data show CDR1 as SEHNR and CDR2 as FQNEAQ (reference sequence). The CDR3 runs to 14 residues. V lost 4 bases, J lost 7 bases, and 8 bases stayed unmatched. CDR3 sequence reads: CASSSTRDRIGYTF. The CDR3 nucleotides are TGTGCCAGCAGCTCTACGAGGGACAGGATTGGCTACACCTTC. Full variable domain (remainder filled in from reference TRBV7-9 and TRBJ1-2): DTGVSQNPRHKITKRGQNVTFRCDPISEHNRLYWYRQTLGQGPEFLTYFQNEAQLEKSRLLSDRFSAERPKGSFSTLEIQRTEQGDSAMYLCASSSTRDRIGYTFGSGTRLTVV.

The rearrangement links TRBV15 to TRBJ1-5, with D unresolved. The CDR3 runs to 14 residues. V was clipped by 0 bases and J by 1 base, with 4 bases between them. Germline V gene lookup returns CDR1 LNHNV and CDR2 YYDKDF (reference sequence). CDR3 sequence reads: CATSRDGSNQPQHF. Written as DNA, the CDR3 is TGTGCCACCAGCAGAGATGGAAGCAATCAGCCCCAGCATTTT. The variable domain in full, with the rest retrieved from reference TRBV15 and TRBJ1-5, is DAMVIQNPRYQVTQFGKPVTLSCSQTLNHNVMYWYQQKSSQAPKLLFHYYDKDFNNEADTPDNFQSRRPNTSFCFLDIRSPGLGDTAMYLCATSRDGSNQPQHFGDGTRLSIL.

As concerns this clonotype: This may stem from a read error, because a much larger clone lies one nucleotide away. The rearrangement uses TRBV11-1 and TRBJ1-1; maybe TRBD1 (5 bases). Germline CDR1 reads SGHAT; CDR2 reads FQDESV (reference sequence). The CDR3 length is 16 residues. The CDR3 DNA is TGTGCCGGCAGCACCCCCGCGGGGGGACTGAACACTGAAGCTTTCTTT. Protein sequence: CAGSTPAGGLNTEAFF.

This clonotype was recorded many times. The V and J genes are TRBV10-2 and TRBJ2-2; weak D call: TRBD2 (6 bases). This CDR3 region has 15 residues. Germline lookup yields CDR1 WSHSY and CDR2 SAAADI. With 6 bases removed from V and 6 bases from J, the gap between germline ends came to 17 bases. The CDR3 sequence: CASRPRGTRPGELFF. CDR3 sequence (DNA): TGCGCCAGCAGACCCCGGGGGACTCGTCCCGGGGAGCTGTTTTTT.

For this clonotype: Possible read error: a much larger clone is one base away. This chain uses TRBV29-1 with TRBJ2-7, with D uncertain. Germline V gene sequence: CDR1 SQVTM, CDR2 ANQGSEA. This CDR3 spans 13 amino acids. V lost 7 bases and J lost 2, with 15 bases in between. The CDR3 spells CSAILNDAYEQYF. The CDR3 bases are TGCAGCGCCATATTAAACGATGCCTACGAGCAGTACTTC.

This clonotype was observed at least ten times. This chain uses TRBV7-6 with TRBJ2-2; D gene uncertain. Trimming left V 0 bases short and J 2 bases short, with 10 bases between. This CDR3 contains 16 residues. Germline lookup yields CDR1 SGHVS and CDR2 FNYEAQ. The CDR3 reads CASSLALAANTGELFF. Written as DNA, the CDR3 is TGTGCCAGCAGCTTAGCGCTTGCAGCCAACACCGGGGAGCTGTTTTTT.

The J gene is TRBJ2-5, the V gene TRBV20-1; TRBD1 aligns across 8 bases. Germline V CDR1 and CDR2: DFQATT, SNEGSKA (reference sequence). CDR3 size: 13 residues. Losses at the gene ends were 4 bases for V and 9 bases for J; bases not matched to a gene: 10. This CDR3 reads CSATGQGNQPQYF. The CDR3 nucleotides are TGCAGTGCTACCGGACAGGGCAATCAGCCCCAGTACTTC.